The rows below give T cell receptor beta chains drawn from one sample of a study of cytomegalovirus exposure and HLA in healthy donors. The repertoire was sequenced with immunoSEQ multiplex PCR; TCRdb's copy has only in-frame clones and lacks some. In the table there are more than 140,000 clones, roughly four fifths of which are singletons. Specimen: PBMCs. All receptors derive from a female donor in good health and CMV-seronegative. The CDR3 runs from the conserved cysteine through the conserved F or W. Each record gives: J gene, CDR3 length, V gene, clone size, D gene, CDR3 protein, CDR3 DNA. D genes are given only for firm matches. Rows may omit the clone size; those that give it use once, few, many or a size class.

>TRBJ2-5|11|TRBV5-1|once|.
CASISGETQYF
TGCGCCAGCATATCGGGAGAGACCCAGTACTTC
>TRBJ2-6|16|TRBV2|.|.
CASQDGGVSGANVLTF
TGTGCCAGCCAAGACGGAGGGGTCTCTGGGGCCAACGTCCTGACTTTC
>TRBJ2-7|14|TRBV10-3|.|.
CAISESTRSYEQYF
TGTGCCATCAGTGAGTCAACTAGATCCTACGAGCAGTACTTC
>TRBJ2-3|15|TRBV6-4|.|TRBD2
CASSDSSGGTDTQYF
TGTGCCAGCAGTGACTCGAGCGGGGGGACAGATACGCAGTATTTT
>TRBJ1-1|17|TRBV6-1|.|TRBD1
CASSAFPGQGVNTEAFF
TGTGCCAGCAGTGCTTTTCCGGGACAGGGAGTGAACACTGAAGCTTTCTTT
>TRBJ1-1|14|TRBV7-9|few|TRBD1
CASSLATGFTEAFF
TGTGCCAGCAGCTTAGCGACAGGGTTCACTGAAGCTTTCTTT
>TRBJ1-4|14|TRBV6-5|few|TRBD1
CASRMGTGPSKLFF
TGTGCCAGCAGGATGGGGACAGGGCCGTCAAAACTGTTTTTT
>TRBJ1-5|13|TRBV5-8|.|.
CASSLDRDQPQHF
TGTGCCAGCAGCTTGGACAGGGATCAGCCCCAGCATTTT
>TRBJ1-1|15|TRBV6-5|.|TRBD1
CASSYGTGGMTEAFF
TGTGCCAGCAGTTACGGGACAGGGGGCATGACTGAAGCTTTCTTT
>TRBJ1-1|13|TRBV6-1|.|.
CASTVPGEDEAFF
TGTGCCAGCACTGTGCCAGGCGAAGATGAAGCTTTCTTT
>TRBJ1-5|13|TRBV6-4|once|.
CASSGESGQPQHF
TGTGCCAGCAGTGGAGAGTCGGGTCAGCCCCAGCATTTT
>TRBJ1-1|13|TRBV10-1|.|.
CASSPRGNTEAFF
TGCGCCAGCAGCCCTAGGGGGAACACTGAAGCTTTCTTT
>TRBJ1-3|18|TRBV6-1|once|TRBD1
CASSDTGTGRISGNTIYF
TGTGCCAGCAGTGACACCGGGACAGGGCGTATTTCTGGAAACACCATATATTTT
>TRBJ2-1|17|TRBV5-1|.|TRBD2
CASSLEIARGTYNEQFF
TGCGCCAGCAGCTTGGAAATCGCGCGGGGGACCTACAATGAGCAGTTCTTC
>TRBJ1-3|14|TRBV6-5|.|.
CASSYSGTGNTIYF
TGTGCCAGCAGTTACTCCGGGACAGGAAACACCATATATTTT
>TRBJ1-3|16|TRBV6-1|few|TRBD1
CASSEFDRVPGNTIYF
TGTGCCAGCAGTGAATTTGACAGGGTTCCTGGAAACACCATATATTTT
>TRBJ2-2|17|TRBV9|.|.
CASSVDLAPSNTGELFF
TGTGCCAGCAGCGTAGACCTAGCCCCCTCGAACACCGGGGAGCTGTTTTTT
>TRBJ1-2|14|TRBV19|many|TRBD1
CASSVRGRDYGYTF
TGTGCCAGTAGTGTCAGGGGGCGCGACTATGGCTACACCTTC
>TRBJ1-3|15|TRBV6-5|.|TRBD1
CASSQGDFTGNTIYF
TGTGCCAGCAGCCAGGGGGATTTCACTGGAAACACCATATATTTT
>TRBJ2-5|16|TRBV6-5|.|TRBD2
CASSYYWTSAQETQYF
TGTGCCAGCAGTTACTATTGGACTAGCGCCCAAGAGACCCAGTACTTC
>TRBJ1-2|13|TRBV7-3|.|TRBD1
CASSVTQGNGYTF
TGTGCCAGCAGCGTAACACAGGGGAATGGCTACACCTTC
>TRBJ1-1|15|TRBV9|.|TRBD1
CASSVEGTGDCEAFF
TGTGCCAGCAGCGTAGAAGGAACAGGGGATTGTGAAGCTTTCTTT
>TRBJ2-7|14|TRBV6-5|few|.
CASSRARGTYEQYF
TGTGCCAGCTCGAGGGCCCGGGGGACCTACGAGCAGTACTTC
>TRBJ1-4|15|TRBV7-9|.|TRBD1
CSSSRTTGGLEKLFF
TGTTCCAGCAGCCGTACGACAGGGGGTCTAGAAAAACTGTTTTTT
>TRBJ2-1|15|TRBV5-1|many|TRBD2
CASGPSGSSYNEQFF
TGCGCCAGCGGCCCTAGCGGGAGCTCCTACAATGAGCAGTTCTTC
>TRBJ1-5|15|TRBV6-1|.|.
CASSSTSGTNQPQHF
TGTGCCAGCAGCTCTACCTCCGGGACAAATCAGCCCCAGCATTTT
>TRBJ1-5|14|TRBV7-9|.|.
CASSLPGRNQPQHF
TGTGCCAGCAGCTTACCGGGTCGCAATCAGCCCCAGCATTTT
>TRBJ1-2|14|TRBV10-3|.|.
CAISDQQTHYGYTF
TGTGCCATCAGTGATCAACAGACCCACTATGGCTACACCTTC
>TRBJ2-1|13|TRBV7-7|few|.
CASSLYGSSEQFF
TGTGCTAGCAGCTTATACGGGAGCAGTGAGCAGTTCTTC
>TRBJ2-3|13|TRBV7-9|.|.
CASSLVGTDTQYF
TGTGCCAGCAGCTTAGTCGGCACAGATACGCAGTATTTT
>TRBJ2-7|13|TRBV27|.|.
CASSFDRSYEQYF
TGTGCCAGCAGTTTTGACAGGAGCTACGAGCAGTACTTC
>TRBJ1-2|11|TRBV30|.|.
CAWTLDYGYTF
TGTGCCTGGACTCTAGACTATGGCTACACCTTC
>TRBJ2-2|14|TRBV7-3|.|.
CASRGGGPSGELFF
TGTGCCAGCAGAGGGGGGGGGCCTTCCGGGGAGCTGTTTTTT
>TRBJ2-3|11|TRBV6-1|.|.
CASRDIGTQYF
TGTGCCAGCAGGGACATCGGTACGCAGTATTTT
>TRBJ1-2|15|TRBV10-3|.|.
CAISESGTNIYGYTF
TGTGCCATCAGTGAGTCGGGGACAAACATCTATGGCTACACCTTC
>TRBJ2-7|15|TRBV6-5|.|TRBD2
CASASGAGGTYEQYF
TGTGCCAGCGCTTCGGGGGCGGGAGGGACCTACGAGCAGTACTTC
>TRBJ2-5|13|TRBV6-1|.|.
CASSEQNVRTQYF
TGTGCCAGCAGTGAACAGAACGTCCGGACCCAGTACTTC
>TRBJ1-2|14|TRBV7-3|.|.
CASSLGQKTYGYTF
TGTGCCAGCAGCTTAGGACAGAAAACCTATGGCTACACCTTC
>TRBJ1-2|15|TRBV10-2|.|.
CASSETSRQFYGYTF
TGCGCCAGCAGTGAGACATCACGACAGTTCTATGGCTACACCTTC
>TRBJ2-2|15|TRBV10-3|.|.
CAIRTMDKNTGELFF
TGTGCCATCAGGACGATGGACAAGAACACCGGGGAGCTGTTTTTT
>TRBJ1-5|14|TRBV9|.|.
CASSRGGGRQPQHF
TGTGCCAGCAGCCGAGGGGGGGGCCGGCAGCCCCAGCATTTT
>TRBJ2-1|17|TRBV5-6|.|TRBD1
CASSLPGTGDVVNEQFF
TGTGCCAGCAGCTTGCCCGGGACAGGGGATGTGGTCAATGAGCAGTTCTTC
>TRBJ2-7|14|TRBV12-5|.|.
CASGGLGGVSEQYF
TGTGCTAGTGGTGGGTTGGGGGGAGTCTCCGAGCAGTACTTC
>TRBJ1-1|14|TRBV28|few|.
CATPGGAGNTEAFF
TGTGCCACCCCGGGAGGGGCAGGGAACACTGAAGCTTTCTTT
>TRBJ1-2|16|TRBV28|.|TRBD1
CASSLSPGQGNYGYTF
TGTGCCAGCAGTTTATCTCCGGGACAGGGTAACTATGGCTACACCTTC
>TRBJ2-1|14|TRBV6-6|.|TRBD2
CASNPPGLADEQFF
TGTGCCAGCAATCCACCGGGACTAGCCGATGAGCAGTTCTTC